Following are 20 T cell receptor beta chains from one sample sequenced in a study of technical replicates of blood from several donors. Sequencing was performed with immunoSEQ multiplex PCR; in TCRdb, only in-frame clones are kept and a portion is missing. The data contain around 77,000 clones, roughly 92% of them seen just once; the ten biggest clones take up 0.4% to 0.45%. The sequencing input was T cells isolated from PBMCs. Receptors were obtained from a human donor in good health.

This chain uses TRBV9 with TRBJ2-2, with 13 bases aligning to TRBD2. Unmatched junction bases numbered 1, after V lost 4 bases and J lost 1 base. The CDR3 consists of 16 residues. The germline gives CDR1 SGDLS, CDR2 YYNGEE. The CDR3 nucleotides read TGTGCCAGCAGCTGGACTAGCGGGGGGAACACCGGGGAGCTGTTTTTT. Amino acids: CASSWTSGGNTGELFF.

The rearrangement links TRBV27 to TRBJ1-1, with TRBD1 as a possible D gene (5 bases). Germline assignment: CDR1 MNHEY and CDR2 SMNVEV (reference sequence). V was pared by 6 bases and J by 1 base, with 9 bases between. This CDR3 spans 13 amino acids. CDR3 nucleotide sequence: TGTGCCAGCAGCCAGACAGCGAACACTGAAGCTTTCTTT. This sequence encodes CASSQTANTEAFF.

The chain carries TRBV7-6 and TRBJ1-4; D gene unclear. Trimming cost V 1 base and J 8 bases, with 8 bases left between them. In germline, CDR1 is SGHVS, CDR2 FNYEAQ. The CDR3 extends over 13 amino acids. The CDR3 nucleotides are TGTGCCAGCAGCTTAGGGGAGTCCGAAAAACTGTTTTTT. This sequence encodes CASSLGESEKLFF.

In its sample, this clone was seen once. The chain carries TRBV5-6 and TRBJ1-1, with 8 bases fitting TRBD1. CDR1 and CDR2 from the germline V gene are SGHDT and YYEEEE. V dropped 0 bases and J dropped 10; count of bases not matched to a gene: 8. The CDR3 loop spans 14 amino acids. CDR3 sequence (DNA): TGTGCCAGCAGCTTGGGAGACAGGGGTTCCCCAGCTTTCTTT. Protein sequence: CASSLGDRGSPAFF.

This clone was observed a few times. The chain carries TRBV6-5 and TRBJ2-2; D is possibly TRBD2 (5 bases). The CDR3 covers 16 residues. Trimming pared 0 bases from V and 0 bases from J, leaving 8 bases between. Germline V gene lookup returns CDR1 MNHEY and CDR2 SVGAGI. CDR3 in DNA: TGTGCCAGCAGTTACTCGAGAGGGCCGAACACCGGGGAGCTGTTTTTT. It translates to CASSYSRGPNTGELFF.

The rearrangement links TRBV5-4 to TRBJ2-7; 14 bases map to TRBD2. Unmatched junction bases numbered 6, after V lost 5 bases and J lost 5 bases. The CDR3 contains 15 residues. Per germline, CDR1 SGHNT and CDR2 YYREEE (reference sequence). The DNA of the CDR3 is TGTGCCAGCAGTTTCGGGACTAGCGGGAGTGACGAGCAGTACTTC. Translated: CASSFGTSGSDEQYF.

The V and J genes are TRBV7-2 and TRBJ2-2, with 11 bases lining up with TRBD2. The CDR3 has 16 residues. Germline V lookup: CDR1 SGHTA, CDR2 FQGNSA. Trimming at V came to 5 bases and at J to 4 bases, leaving 6 bases not matched to a gene. CDR3 region: CASSTGLAERTGELFF. In DNA form, the CDR3 reads TGTGCCAGCAGCACGGGACTAGCGGAGCGCACCGGGGAGCTGTTTTTT.

The rearrangement links TRBV19 to TRBJ1-2, with D possibly being TRBD1 (5 bases). Trimming shortened V by 7 bases and J by 2 bases, and 20 bases separated the two germline ends. The germline gives CDR1 LNHDA, CDR2 SQIVND (reference sequence). The CDR3 loop spans 16 amino acids. For the CDR3, the DNA is TGTGCCAGTACCTACCGGGGGGGGAGTTTGAACTATGGCTACACCTTC. This translates into CASTYRGGSLNYGYTF.

With respect to this clone: In the same sample, other DNA sequences code for this CDR3. This chain uses TRBV5-1 with TRBJ2-7; TRBD1 agrees at 9 bases. CDR3 size: 14 residues. Germline V gene sequence: CDR1 SGHRS, CDR2 YFSETQ. The ends lost 0 bases at V and 4 bases at J; junction bases unmatched: 2. CDR3 sequence reads: CASSLVGQGYEQYF. The CDR3 DNA reads TGCGCCAGCAGCTTGGTTGGACAGGGGTACGAGCAGTACTTC.

The V and J genes are TRBV9 and TRBJ2-7, with D possibly TRBD2 on 5 matching bases. Trimming shortened V by 0 bases and J by 7 bases, and 5 bases separated the two germline ends. Germline-derived CDR1 and CDR2 are SGDLS and YYNGEE. The CDR3 extends over 11 amino acids. Here the CDR3 reads CASSVGGEQYF. CDR3 bases: TGTGCCAGCAGCGTAGGAGGGGAGCAGTACTTC. The variable domain in full, with the rest retrieved from reference TRBV9 and TRBJ2-7, is DSGVTQTPKHLITATGQRVTLRCSPRSGDLSVYWYQQSLDQGLQFLIQYYNGEERAKGNILERFSAQQFPDLHSELNLSSLELGDSALYFCASSVGGEQYFGPGTRLTVT.

The V gene is TRBV28, the J gene TRBJ1-2, with D possibly being TRBD1 (6 bases). V gave up 7 bases and J gave up 8 bases, with 17 bases separating them. This CDR3 is built from 13 residues. The germline CDR1 and CDR2 sequences are MDHEN and SYDVKM. CDR3 coding DNA: TGTGCCAGCATAACCGGGGGGGCGAGGGGCTACACCTTC. It yields the protein CASITGGARGYTF.

The chain carries TRBV14 and TRBJ2-2, with 7 nucleotides matching TRBD1. CDR3 length: 14 amino acids. CDR1 SGHDN and CDR2 FVKESK come from the germline V gene. The V gene end was trimmed by 3 bases and the J gene end by 9 bases; junction bases not matched to a gene: 7. The DNA of the CDR3 is TGTGCCAGCAGCCAGGCCGACAGGGCCCGGGAGCTGTTTTTT. It specifies CASSQADRARELFF.

The J gene is TRBJ1-2, the V gene TRBV27; a possible D gene is TRBD1 (6 bases). CDR1 and CDR2 from the germline V gene are MNHEY and SMNVEV (reference sequence). V lost 3 bases, J lost 8 bases, and 13 bases lay in between. The CDR3 is 13 residues long. The CDR3 DNA sequence: TGTGCCAGCAGTTTCTTTTCAGGGGCGGGCTACACCTTC. Protein sequence: CASSFFSGAGYTF.

The chain uses TRBV5-1 and TRBJ2-3, with D hard to call. Germline V CDR1 and CDR2: SGHRS, YFSETQ. V shed 0 bases and J shed 2 bases, with 10 bases lying between them. The CDR3 runs to 15 residues. As DNA, the CDR3 is TGCGCCAGCAGCTTGGAGCTGTTTACCACAGATACGCAGTATTTT. Translating it yields CASSLELFTTDTQYF.

V gene TRBV15 combines with J gene TRBJ2-5; 8 bases line up with TRBD2. CDR1 is LNHNV, CDR2 YYDKDF, per germline (reference sequence). The CDR3 contains 14 residues. The junction had 5 bases not matched to a gene; V was cut back by 8 bases and J by 0 bases. The CDR3 DNA is TGTGCCACCCATAGCGGGGCCTACCAAGAGACCCAGTACTTC. Its protein is CATHSGAYQETQYF.

This clone was observed a single time. V gene TRBV5-6 combines with J gene TRBJ2-3; a weak D match, TRBD1 (5 bases). V dropped 0 bases and J dropped 4 bases, with 9 bases sitting between them. Germline V CDR1 and CDR2: SGHDT, YYEEEE. This CDR3 is built from 14 residues. The CDR3 region is CASSLDWGADTQYF. CDR3 bases: TGTGCCAGCAGCTTGGATTGGGGCGCAGATACGCAGTATTTT.

This chain joins TRBV30 and TRBJ2-2; 11 positions match TRBD2. V trimming: 1 base; J trimming: 1 base; junction bases outside the gene matches: 8. CDR3 size: 18 residues. Germline CDR1 GTSNPN, CDR2 SVGIG (reference sequence). DNA for the CDR3: TGTGCCTGGAGTGGGGTGGGACTAGCGGAGTTGAACACCGGGGAGCTGTTTTTT. Its protein product is CAWSGVGLAELNTGELFF.

The CDR3 loop is CASSPWGDEQYF. For the CDR3, the DNA is TGTGCCAGCAGCCCCTGGGGGGACGAGCAGTACTTC. J is TRBJ2-7 and V is TRBV28; D may be TRBD2 (6 bases). Per germline, CDR1 MDHEN and CDR2 SYDVKM. The CDR3 runs to 12 residues. Trimming removed 6 bases from V and 5 bases from J, with 11 bases in between.

The J gene is TRBJ1-5, the V gene TRBV21-1; TRBD1 is the table's D call, not checked against the DNA. TRBV21-1 is termed a pseudogene. The CDR3 spans 15 residues. CDR3 sequence (DNA): TGTGCCAGCAGCACCTTTGGGCAGTTCAATCAGCCCCAGCATTTT. Protein: CASSTFGQFNQPQHF.

Here the CDR3 reads CASSVAGSSGMNNEQFF. The CDR3 DNA reads TGTGCCAGCAGCGTAGCAGGGTCTAGCGGGATGAACAATGAGCAGTTCTTC. The chain combines TRBV9 with TRBJ2-1, with TRBD2 matching over 9 bases. Germline assignment: CDR1 SGDLS and CDR2 YYNGEE. The CDR3 has 17 amino acids. Trimming took 0 bases from V and 5 from J; bases not matched to a gene: 9.